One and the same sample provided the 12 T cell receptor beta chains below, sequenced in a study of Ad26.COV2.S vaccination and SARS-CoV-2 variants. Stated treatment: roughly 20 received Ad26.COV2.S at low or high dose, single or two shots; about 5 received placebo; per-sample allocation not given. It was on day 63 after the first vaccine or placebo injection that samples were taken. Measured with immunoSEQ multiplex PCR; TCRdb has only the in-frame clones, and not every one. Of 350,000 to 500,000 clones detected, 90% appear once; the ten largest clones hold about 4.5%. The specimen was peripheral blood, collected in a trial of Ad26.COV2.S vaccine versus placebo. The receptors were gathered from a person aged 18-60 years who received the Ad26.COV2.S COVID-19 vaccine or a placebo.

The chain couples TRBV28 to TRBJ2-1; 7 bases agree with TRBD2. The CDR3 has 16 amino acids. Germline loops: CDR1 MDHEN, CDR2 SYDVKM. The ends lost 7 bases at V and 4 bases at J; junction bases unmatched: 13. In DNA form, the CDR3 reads TGTGCCAGCACCATCGGAAAGCGGGAAATATACAATGAGCAGTTCTTC. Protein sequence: CASTIGKREIYNEQFF.

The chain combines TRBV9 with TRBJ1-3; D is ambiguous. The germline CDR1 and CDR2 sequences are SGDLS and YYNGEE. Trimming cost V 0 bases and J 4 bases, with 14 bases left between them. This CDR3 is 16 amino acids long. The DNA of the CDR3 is TGTGCCAGCAGCGTAGACACTGCTGGAAACGGAAACACCATATATTTT. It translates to CASSVDTAGNGNTIYF. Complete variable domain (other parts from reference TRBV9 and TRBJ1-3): DSGVTQTPKHLITATGQRVTLRCSPRSGDLSVYWYQQSLDQGLQFLIQYYNGEERAKGNILERFSAQQFPDLHSELNLSSLELGDSALYFCASSVDTAGNGNTIYFGEGSWLTVV.

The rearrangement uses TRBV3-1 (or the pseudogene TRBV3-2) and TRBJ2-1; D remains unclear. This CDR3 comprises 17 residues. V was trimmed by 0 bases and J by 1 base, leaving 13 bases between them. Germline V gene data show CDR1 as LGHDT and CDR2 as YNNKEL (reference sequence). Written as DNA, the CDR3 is TGTGCCAGCAGCCAAGATCCAGCTCCTTCATCCTACAATGAGCAGTTCTTC. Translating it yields CASSQDPAPSSYNEQFF.

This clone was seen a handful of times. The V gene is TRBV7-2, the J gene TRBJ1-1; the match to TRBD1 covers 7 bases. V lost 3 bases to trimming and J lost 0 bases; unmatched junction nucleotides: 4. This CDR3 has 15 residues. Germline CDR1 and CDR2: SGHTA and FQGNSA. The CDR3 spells CASSLRDRMNTEAFF. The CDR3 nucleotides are TGTGCCAGCAGCTTGAGGGACAGAATGAACACTGAAGCTTTCTTT.

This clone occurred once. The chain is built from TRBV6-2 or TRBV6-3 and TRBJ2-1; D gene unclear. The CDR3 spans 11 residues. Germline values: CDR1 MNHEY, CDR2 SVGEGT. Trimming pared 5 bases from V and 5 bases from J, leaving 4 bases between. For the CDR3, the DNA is TGTGCCAGCAGTAGACACAATGAGCAGTTCTTC. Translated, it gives CASSRHNEQFF.

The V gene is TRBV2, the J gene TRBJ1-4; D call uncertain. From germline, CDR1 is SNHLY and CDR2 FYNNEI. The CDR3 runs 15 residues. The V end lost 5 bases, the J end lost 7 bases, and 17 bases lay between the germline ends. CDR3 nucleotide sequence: TGTGCCAGCAGTAATAACGCGGGGAGTATTGAAAAACTGTTTTTT. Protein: CASSNNAGSIEKLFF. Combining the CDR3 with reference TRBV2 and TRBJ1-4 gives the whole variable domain EPEVTQTPSHQVTQMGQEVILRCVPISNHLYFYWYRQILGQKVEFLVSFYNNEISEKSEIFDDQFSVERPDGSNFTLKIRSTKLEDSAMYFCASSNNAGSIEKLFFGSGTQLSVL.

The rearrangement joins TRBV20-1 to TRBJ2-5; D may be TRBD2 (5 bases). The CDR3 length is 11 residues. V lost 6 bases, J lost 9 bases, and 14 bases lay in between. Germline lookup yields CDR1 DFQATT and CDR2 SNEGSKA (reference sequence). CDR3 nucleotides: TGCAGTGCCCCTGGCGTCGGGGCCCAGTACTTC. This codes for CSAPGVGAQYF.

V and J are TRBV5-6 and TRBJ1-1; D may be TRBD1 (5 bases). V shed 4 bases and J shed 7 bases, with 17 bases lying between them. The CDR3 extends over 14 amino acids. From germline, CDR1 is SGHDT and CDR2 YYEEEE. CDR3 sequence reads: CASSHFRGTGEAFF. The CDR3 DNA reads TGTGCCAGCAGCCACTTTAGGGGCACAGGTGAAGCTTTCTTT.

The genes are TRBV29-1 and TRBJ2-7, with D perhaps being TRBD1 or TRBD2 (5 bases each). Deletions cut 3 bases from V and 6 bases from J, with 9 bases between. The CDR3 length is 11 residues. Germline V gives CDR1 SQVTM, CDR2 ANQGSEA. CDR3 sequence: CSVERGSEQYF. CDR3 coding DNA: TGCAGCGTTGAGAGGGGTTCCGAGCAGTACTTC.

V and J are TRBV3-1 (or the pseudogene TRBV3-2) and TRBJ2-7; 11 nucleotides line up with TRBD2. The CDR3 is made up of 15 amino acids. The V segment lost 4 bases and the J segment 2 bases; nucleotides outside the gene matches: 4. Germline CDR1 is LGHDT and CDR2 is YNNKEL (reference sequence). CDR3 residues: CASSLGLAVTYEQYF. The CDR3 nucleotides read TGTGCCAGCAGCCTGGGACTAGCGGTAACCTACGAGCAGTACTTC.

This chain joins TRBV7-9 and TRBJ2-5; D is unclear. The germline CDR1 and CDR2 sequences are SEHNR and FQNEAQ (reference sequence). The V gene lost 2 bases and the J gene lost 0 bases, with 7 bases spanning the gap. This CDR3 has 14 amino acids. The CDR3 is CASSLSEYQETQYF. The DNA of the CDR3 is TGTGCCAGCAGCTTATCGGAGTACCAAGAGACCCAGTACTTC.

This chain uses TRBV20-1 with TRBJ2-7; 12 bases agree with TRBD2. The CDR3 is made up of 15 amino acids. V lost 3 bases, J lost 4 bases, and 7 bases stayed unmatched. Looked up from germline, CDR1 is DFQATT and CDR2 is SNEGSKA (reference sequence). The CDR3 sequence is CSASGLAGGGYEQYF. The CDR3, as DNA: TGCAGTGCTAGTGGCCTAGCGGGAGGGGGGTACGAGCAGTACTTC.